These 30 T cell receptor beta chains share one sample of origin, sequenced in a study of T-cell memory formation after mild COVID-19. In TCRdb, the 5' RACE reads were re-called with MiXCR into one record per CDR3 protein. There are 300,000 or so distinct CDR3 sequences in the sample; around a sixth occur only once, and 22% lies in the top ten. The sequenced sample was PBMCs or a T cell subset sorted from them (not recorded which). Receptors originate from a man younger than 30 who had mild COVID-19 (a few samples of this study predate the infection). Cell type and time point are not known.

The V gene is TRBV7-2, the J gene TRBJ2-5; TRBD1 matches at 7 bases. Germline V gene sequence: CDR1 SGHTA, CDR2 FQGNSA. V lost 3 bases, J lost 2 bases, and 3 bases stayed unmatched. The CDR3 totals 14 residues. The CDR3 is CASSFIRGQETQYF. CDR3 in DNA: TGTGCCAGCAGCTTCATCAGGGGGCAAGAGACCCAGTACTTC.

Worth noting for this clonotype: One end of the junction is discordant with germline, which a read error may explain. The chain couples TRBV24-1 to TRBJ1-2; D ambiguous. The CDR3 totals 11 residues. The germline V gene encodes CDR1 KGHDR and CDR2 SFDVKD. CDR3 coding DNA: TGTGCCACCCAACCTGGAGATGGCTACGCCTTC. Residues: CATQPGDGYAF.

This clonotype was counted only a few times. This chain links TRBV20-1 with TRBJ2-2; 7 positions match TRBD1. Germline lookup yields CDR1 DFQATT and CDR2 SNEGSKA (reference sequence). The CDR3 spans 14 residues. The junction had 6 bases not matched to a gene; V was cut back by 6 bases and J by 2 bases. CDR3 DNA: TGCAGTGCCAGGGACAGTCTAAACACCGGGGAGCTGTTTTTT. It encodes CSARDSLNTGELFF.

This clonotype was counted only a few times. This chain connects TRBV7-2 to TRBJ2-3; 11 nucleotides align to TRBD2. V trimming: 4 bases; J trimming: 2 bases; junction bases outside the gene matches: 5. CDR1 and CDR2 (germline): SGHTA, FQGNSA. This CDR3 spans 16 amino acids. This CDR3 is CASSSALAGVTDTQYF. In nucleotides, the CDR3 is TGTGCCAGCAGCTCCGCACTAGCGGGGGTCACAGATACGCAGTATTTT.

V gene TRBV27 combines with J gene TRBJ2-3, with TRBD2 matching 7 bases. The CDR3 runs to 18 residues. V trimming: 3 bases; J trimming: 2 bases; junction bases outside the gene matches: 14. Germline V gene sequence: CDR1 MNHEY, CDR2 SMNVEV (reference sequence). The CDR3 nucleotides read TGTGCCAGCAGTTTGAATATGGCAGCTAGCGGATTCACAGATACGCAGTATTTT. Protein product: CASSLNMAASGFTDTQYF.

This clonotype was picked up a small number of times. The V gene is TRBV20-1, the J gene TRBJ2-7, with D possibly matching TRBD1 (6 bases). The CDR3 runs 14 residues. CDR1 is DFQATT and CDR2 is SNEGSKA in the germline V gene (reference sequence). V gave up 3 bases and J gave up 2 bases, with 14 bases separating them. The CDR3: CSARGHLGAYEQYF. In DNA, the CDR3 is TGCAGTGCTAGGGGACACCTGGGAGCCTACGAGCAGTACTTC.

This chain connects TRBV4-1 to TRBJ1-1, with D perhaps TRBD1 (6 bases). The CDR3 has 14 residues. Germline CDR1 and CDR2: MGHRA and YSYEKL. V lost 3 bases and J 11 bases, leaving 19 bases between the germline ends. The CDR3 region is CASSQTDSLLRAFF. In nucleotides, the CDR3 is TGCGCCAGCAGCCAGACGGACAGTTTGTTAAGGGCTTTCTTT.

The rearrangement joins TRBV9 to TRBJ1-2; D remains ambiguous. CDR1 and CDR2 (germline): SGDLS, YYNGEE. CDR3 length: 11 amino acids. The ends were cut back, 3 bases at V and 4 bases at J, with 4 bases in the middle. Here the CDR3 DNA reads TGTGCCAGCAGCGCACCCTATGGCTACACCTTC. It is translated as CASSAPYGYTF. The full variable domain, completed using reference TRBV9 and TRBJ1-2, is DSGVTQTPKHLITATGQRVTLRCSPRSGDLSVYWYQQSLDQGLQFLIQYYNGEERAKGNILERFSAQQFPDLHSELNLSSLELGDSALYFCASSAPYGYTFGSGTRLTVV.

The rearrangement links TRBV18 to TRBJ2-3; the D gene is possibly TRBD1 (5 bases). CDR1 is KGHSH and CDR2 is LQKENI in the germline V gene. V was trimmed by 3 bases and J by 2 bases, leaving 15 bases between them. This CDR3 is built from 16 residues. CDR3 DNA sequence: TGTGCCAGCTCACCGACAGATACTACCCACACAGATACGCAGTATTTT. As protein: CASSPTDTTHTDTQYF.

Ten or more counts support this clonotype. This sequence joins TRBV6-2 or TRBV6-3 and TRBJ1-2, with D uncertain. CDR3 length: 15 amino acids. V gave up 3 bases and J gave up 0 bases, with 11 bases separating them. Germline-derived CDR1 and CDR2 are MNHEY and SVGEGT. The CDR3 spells CASSYRAAANYGYTF. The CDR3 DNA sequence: TGTGCCAGCAGTTATCGGGCGGCAGCTAACTATGGCTACACCTTC.

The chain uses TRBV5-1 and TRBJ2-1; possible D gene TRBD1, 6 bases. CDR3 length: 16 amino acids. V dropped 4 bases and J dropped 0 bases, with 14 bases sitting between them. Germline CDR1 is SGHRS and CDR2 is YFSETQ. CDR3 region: CASSDMTGTSYNEQFF. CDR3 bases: TGCGCCAGCAGCGATATGACAGGAACCTCCTACAATGAGCAGTTCTTC.

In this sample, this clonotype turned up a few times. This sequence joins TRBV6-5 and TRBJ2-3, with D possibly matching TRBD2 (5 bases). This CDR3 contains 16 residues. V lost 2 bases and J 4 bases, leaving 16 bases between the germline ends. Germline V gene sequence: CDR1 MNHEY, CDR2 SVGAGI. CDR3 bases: TGTGCCAGCAGTTACAGGATCCTCCCGGGGTCAGATACGCAGTATTTT. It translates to CASSYRILPGSDTQYF.

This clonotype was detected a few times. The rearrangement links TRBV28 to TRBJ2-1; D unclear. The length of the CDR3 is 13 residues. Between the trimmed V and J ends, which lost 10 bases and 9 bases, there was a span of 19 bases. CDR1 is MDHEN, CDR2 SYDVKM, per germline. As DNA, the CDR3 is TGTGCCACCGACGGCTCCCCGTCGGTTGAGCAGTTCTTC. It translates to CATDGSPSVEQFF.

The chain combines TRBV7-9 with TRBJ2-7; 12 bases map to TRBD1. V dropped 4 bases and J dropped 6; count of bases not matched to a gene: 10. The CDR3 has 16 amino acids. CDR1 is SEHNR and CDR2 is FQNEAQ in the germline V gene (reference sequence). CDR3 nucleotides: TGTGCCAGCAGCTCTACCCCGGGACAGGGGGCAGGCGAGCAGTACTTC. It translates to CASSSTPGQGAGEQYF.

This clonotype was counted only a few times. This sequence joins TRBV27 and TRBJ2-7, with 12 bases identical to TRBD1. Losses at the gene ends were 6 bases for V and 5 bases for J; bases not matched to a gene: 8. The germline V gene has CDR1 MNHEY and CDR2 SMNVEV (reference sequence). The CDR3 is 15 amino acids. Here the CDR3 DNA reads TGTGCCAGCAGCCCCGGGACAGGGGGCGCGGACGAGCAGTACTTC. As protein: CASSPGTGGADEQYF.

DNA for the CDR3: TGTGCCAGCAGCTTGGAAGGGACAGGGCTCTTCAATGAGCAGTTCTTC. It is translated as CASSLEGTGLFNEQFF. The J gene is TRBJ2-1, the V gene TRBV5-5, with 9 bases lining up with TRBD1. Per germline, CDR1 SGHKS and CDR2 YYEKEE (reference sequence). This CDR3 is built from 16 residues. V gave up 0 bases and J gave up 6 bases; unmatched junction bases: 7.

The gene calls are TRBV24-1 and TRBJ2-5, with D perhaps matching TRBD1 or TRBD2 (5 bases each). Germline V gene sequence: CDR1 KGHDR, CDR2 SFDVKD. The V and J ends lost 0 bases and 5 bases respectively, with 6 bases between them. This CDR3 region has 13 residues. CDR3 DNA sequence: TGTGCCACCAGTGATTTGGAGGGGGAGACCCAGTACTTC. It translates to CATSDLEGETQYF.

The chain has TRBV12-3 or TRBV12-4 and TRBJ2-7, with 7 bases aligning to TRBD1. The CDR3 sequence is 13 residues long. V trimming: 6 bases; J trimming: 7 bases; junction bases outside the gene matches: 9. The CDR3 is CASSQTGDQEQYF. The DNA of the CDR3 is TGTGCCAGCAGCCAAACAGGGGACCAGGAGCAGTACTTC.

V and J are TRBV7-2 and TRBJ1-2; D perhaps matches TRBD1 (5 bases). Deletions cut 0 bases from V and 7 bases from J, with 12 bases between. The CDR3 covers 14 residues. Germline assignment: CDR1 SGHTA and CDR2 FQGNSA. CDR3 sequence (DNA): TGTGCCAGCAGCTTAGCCGTAACAGGTAGTGGCTACACCTTC. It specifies CASSLAVTGSGYTF.

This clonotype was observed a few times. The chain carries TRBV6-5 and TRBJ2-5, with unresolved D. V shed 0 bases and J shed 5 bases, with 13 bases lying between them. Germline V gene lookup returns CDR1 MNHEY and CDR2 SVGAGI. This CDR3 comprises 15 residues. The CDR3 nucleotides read TGTGCCAGCAGTTACTCGGGCACTCTGGGGGAGACCCAGTACTTC. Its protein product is CASSYSGTLGETQYF.

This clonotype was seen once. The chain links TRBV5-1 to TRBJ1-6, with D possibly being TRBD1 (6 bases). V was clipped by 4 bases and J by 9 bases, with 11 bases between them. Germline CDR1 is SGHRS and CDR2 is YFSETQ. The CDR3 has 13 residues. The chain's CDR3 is CASSQGHLSPLHF. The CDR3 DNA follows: TGCGCCAGCAGCCAGGGACACCTTTCACCCCTCCACTTT.

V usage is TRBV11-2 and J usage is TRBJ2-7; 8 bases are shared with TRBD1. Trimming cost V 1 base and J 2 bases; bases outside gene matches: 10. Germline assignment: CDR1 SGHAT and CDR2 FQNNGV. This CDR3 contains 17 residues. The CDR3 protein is CASSLAGAGQGAYEQYF. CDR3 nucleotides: TGTGCCAGCAGCTTAGCGGGGGCCGGACAGGGAGCCTACGAGCAGTACTTC.

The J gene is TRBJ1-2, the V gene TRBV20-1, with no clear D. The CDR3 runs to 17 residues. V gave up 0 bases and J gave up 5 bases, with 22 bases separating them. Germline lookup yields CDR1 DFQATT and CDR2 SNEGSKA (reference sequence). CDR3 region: CSARDSKRARRAYGYTF. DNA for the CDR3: TGCAGTGCTAGAGATAGTAAACGGGCGAGACGGGCTTATGGCTACACCTTC.

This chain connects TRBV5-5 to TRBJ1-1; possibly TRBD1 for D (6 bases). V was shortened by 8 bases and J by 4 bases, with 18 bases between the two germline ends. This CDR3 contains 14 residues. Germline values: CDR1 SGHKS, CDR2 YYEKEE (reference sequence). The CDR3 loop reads CASMSRGGSTEAFF. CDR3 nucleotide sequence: TGTGCCAGTATGAGTCGAGGGGGAAGCACTGAAGCTTTCTTT.

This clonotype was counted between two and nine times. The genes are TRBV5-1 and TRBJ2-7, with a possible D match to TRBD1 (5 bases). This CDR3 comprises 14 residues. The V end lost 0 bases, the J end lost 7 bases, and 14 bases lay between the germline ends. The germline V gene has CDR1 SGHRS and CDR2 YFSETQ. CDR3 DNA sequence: TGCGCCAGCAGCTTGGGACAGCCCTTTGATGAGCAGTACGTC. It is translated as CASSLGQPFDEQYV.

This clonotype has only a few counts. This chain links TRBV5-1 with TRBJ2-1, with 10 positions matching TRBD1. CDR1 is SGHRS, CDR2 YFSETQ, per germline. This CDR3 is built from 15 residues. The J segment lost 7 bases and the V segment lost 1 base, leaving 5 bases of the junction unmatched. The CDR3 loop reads CASSLSTGGYNEQFF. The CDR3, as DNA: TGCGCCAGCAGCTTGTCGACAGGGGGCTATAATGAGCAGTTCTTC. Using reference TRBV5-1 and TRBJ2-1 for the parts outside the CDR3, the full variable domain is KAGVTQTPRYLIKTRGQQVTLSCSPISGHRSVSWYQQTPGQGLQFLFEYFSETQRNKGNFPGRFSGRQFSNSRSEMNVSTLELGDSALYLCASSLSTGGYNEQFFGPGTRLTVL.

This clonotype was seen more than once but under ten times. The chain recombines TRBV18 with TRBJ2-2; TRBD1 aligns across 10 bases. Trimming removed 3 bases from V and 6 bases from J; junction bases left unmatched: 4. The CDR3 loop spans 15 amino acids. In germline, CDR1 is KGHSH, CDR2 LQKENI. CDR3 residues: CASSPDRGLSGELFF. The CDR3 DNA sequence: TGTGCCAGCTCACCCGACAGGGGGCTTTCCGGGGAGCTGTTTTTT.

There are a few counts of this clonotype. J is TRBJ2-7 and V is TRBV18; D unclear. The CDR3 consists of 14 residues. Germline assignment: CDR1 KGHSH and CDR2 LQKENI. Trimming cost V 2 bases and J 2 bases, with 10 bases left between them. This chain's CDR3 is CASSPAGEAYEQYF. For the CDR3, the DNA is TGTGCCAGCTCACCAGCCGGTGAAGCCTACGAGCAGTACTTC.

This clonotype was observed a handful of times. CDR3 sequence reads: CASSPIQAKNIQYF. CDR3 bases: TGTGCCAGCAGCCCAATTCAAGCCAAAAACATTCAGTACTTC. The V and J genes are TRBV11-2 and TRBJ2-4; no reliable D call. Germline-derived CDR1 and CDR2 are SGHAT and FQNNGV. The germline V and J ends were trimmed by 5 bases and 0 bases, with 8 bases remaining between them. The CDR3 sequence is 14 residues long.

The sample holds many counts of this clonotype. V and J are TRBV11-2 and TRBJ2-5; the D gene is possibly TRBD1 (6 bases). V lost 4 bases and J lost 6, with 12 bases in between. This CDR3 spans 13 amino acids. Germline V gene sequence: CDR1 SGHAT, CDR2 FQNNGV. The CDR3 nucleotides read TGTGCCAGCAGCTACCAACAGGGACAGACCCAGTACTTC. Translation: CASSYQQGQTQYF.